Below, 20 T cell receptor beta chains from the same sample are listed, as sequenced in a study of patients and donors after allogeneic stem cell transplantation (dated by TCRdb to the early 2020s). The library came from RT-PCR. The data were produced on a NextSeq 550. In TCRdb, the public reads were trimmed at Q25 with fastp and aligned with MiXCR, with productive beta chains retained. Identical CDR3 protein sequences are pooled into one entry, listed with their most common genes and DNA. The sample profile shows about 960,000 distinct CDR3 sequences; approximately 19% of them were found once. In total, the top ten clones hold 6% of the sample. The sequenced sample consisted of blood, either unsorted or a sorted T cell fraction (not recorded which). Receptor source: a human donor who was either an allogeneic HSCT recipient or a stem cell or donor lymphocyte infusion donor (not recorded which). It is not recorded whose cells these are; they may come from a transplant donor.

This chain joins TRBV20-1 and TRBJ1-2; TRBD1 matches 9 bases. Germline V gene sequence: CDR1 DFQATT, CDR2 SNEGSKA (reference sequence). This CDR3 has 14 amino acids. Germline trimming cut 3 bases from V and 5 bases from J; bases unmatched to any gene: 7. The DNA of the CDR3 is TGCAGTGCTAGGTGGGGACAGGGCAGTTATGGCTACACCTTC. Translation: CSARWGQGSYGYTF.

The genes are TRBV14 and TRBJ1-1, with a weak D call TRBD1 (5 bases). This CDR3 is 14 amino acids long. CDR1 is SGHDN, CDR2 FVKESK, per germline. Deletions cut 1 base from V and 5 bases from J, with 11 bases between. This chain's CDR3 is CASSQVYGGTEAFF. The CDR3 DNA sequence: TGTGCCAGCAGCCAAGTTTATGGGGGGACTGAAGCTTTCTTT.

This clonotype was counted a few times. CDR3 nucleotides: TGTGCCAGCAGTGGGACTAGCAAGTCAGATACGCAGTATTTT. Amino acid sequence: CASSGTSKSDTQYF. The gene calls are TRBV25-1 and TRBJ2-3; the match to TRBD2 covers 8 bases. The CDR3 runs to 14 residues. CDR1 MGHDK and CDR2 SYGVNS come from the germline V gene. J was trimmed by 4 bases and V by 4 bases; bases with no gene match: 4.

This clonotype was counted a few times. V is TRBV30 and J is TRBJ1-2; no definite D call. The germline CDR1 and CDR2 sequences are GTSNPN and SVGIG (reference sequence). CDR3 length: 14 amino acids. Trimming stripped 2 bases from V and 7 bases from J, with 17 bases between. CDR3 DNA: TGTGCCTGGAGTAACCGCCTGGCTCAAGGTGGCTACACCTTC. Translation: CAWSNRLAQGGYTF.

The table lists this clonotype with a few counts. V usage is TRBV4-1 and J usage is TRBJ1-5, with TRBD1 as a possible D gene (6 bases). Per the germline V gene, CDR1 is MGHRA and CDR2 is YSYEKL. Trimming pared 4 bases from V and 5 bases from J, leaving 21 bases between. This CDR3 contains 17 residues. The chain's CDR3 is CASSPHQGMGAYQPQHF. CDR3 nucleotides: TGCGCCAGCAGCCCCCACCAGGGGATGGGAGCCTATCAGCCCCAGCATTTT.

This clonotype has just a few counts. The chain uses TRBV5-5 and TRBJ1-2, with D uncertain. The CDR3 length is 14 residues. Germline V lookup: CDR1 SGHKS, CDR2 YYEKEE (reference sequence). The ends were cut back, 3 bases at V and 4 bases at J, with 13 bases in the middle. This CDR3 is CASSSGQTPYGYTF. In DNA form, the CDR3 reads TGTGCCAGCAGCTCCGGCCAAACCCCCTATGGCTACACCTTC.

The chain combines TRBV6-5 with TRBJ2-2, with D perhaps matching TRBD2 (5 bases). CDR3 size: 16 residues. From germline, CDR1 is MNHEY and CDR2 SVGAGI. V was pared by 2 bases and J by 1 base, with 11 bases between. DNA for the CDR3: TGTGCCAGCAGTTACAGGCGGGCGCTGAACACCGGGGAGCTGTTTTTT. It specifies CASSYRRALNTGELFF.

The table lists this clonotype with a few counts. In DNA form, the CDR3 reads TGTGCTAGTGGTTTGGAGGGACAAGAGACCCAGTACTTC. It is translated as CASGLEGQETQYF. The gene calls are TRBV12-5 and TRBJ2-5; D is undetermined. This CDR3 is 13 amino acids long. Germline CDR1 reads LGHNT; CDR2 reads FRNRAP. V gave up 1 base and J gave up 2 bases, with 5 bases separating them.

The sample holds a few counts of this clonotype. The chain carries TRBV24-1 and TRBJ1-1, with no clear D. Germline loops: CDR1 KGHDR, CDR2 SFDVKD. The V end lost 3 bases, the J end lost 1 base, and 11 bases lay between the germline ends. This CDR3 contains 15 residues. Written as DNA, the CDR3 is TGTGCCACCAGTGATGGGTCCGTTAAGAACACTGAAGCTTTCTTT. Protein product: CATSDGSVKNTEAFF.

This clonotype was recorded a few times. The chain recombines TRBV6-2 or TRBV6-3 with TRBJ2-5; TRBD1 agrees at 7 bases. The trim removed 5 bases at V and 1 base at J, leaving 7 bases unmatched. CDR3 length equals 15 residues. Germline V gene data show CDR1 as MNHEY and CDR2 as SVGEGT. The CDR3 DNA reads TGTGCCAGCAGTAGACAAAGGACAGGCCAAGAGACCCAGTACTTC. Amino acids: CASSRQRTGQETQYF.

The chain is built from TRBV5-5 and TRBJ1-2; D possibly corresponds to TRBD1 (5 bases). The germline CDR1 and CDR2 sequences are SGHKS and YYEKEE (reference sequence). This CDR3 is built from 13 residues. Trimming stripped 0 bases from V and 8 bases from J, with 11 bases between. Here the CDR3 DNA reads TGTGCCAGCAGCTTGGTCGGGGGAGGAGGCTACACCTTC. Translating gives CASSLVGGGGYTF.

The chain employs TRBV9 and TRBJ2-5; no firm D call. Germline V gene sequence: CDR1 SGDLS, CDR2 YYNGEE. This CDR3 is built from 14 residues. V was trimmed by 2 bases and J by 2 bases, leaving 10 bases between them. The CDR3 DNA reads as TGTGCCAGCAGCGTTGGCGGCATACAAGAGACCCAGTACTTC. As protein: CASSVGGIQETQYF.

CDR3 in DNA: TGTGCCAGCAGCCGAGAGCGGGGGGGCCTTATACATGAGCAGTTCTTC. This sequence encodes CASSRERGGLIHEQFF. This rearrangement joins TRBV3-1 to TRBJ2-1, with 10 bases that match TRBD2. The ends lost 4 bases at V and 8 bases at J; junction bases unmatched: 11. This CDR3 is 16 amino acids long. Germline lookup yields CDR1 LGHDT and CDR2 YNNKEL (reference sequence).

The chain recombines TRBV11-2 with TRBJ2-1; no clear D. Trimming pared 0 bases from V and 4 bases from J, leaving 7 bases between. The CDR3 spans 14 residues. In germline, CDR1 is SGHAT, CDR2 FQNNGV. This chain's CDR3 is CASSLDGIYNEQFF. The CDR3 DNA reads TGTGCCAGCAGCTTAGACGGTATATACAATGAGCAGTTCTTC.

This rearrangement joins TRBV11-2 to TRBJ2-1, with 14 bases that match TRBD2. Germline CDR1 is SGHAT and CDR2 is FQNNGV. The CDR3 runs to 17 residues. The V and J ends lost 2 bases and 4 bases, in that order; junction bases with no gene match: 4. For the CDR3, the DNA is TGTGCCAGCAGCTTACTACGGACTAGCGGGAGGTACAATGAGCAGTTCTTC. This translates into CASSLLRTSGRYNEQFF. Drawing the rest from reference TRBV11-2 and TRBJ2-1, the complete variable domain is EAGVAQSPRYKIIEKRQSVAFWCNPISGHATLYWYQQILGQGPKLLIQFQNNGVVDDSQLPKDRFSAERLKGVDSTLKIQPAKLEDSAVYLCASSLLRTSGRYNEQFFGPGTRLTVL.

The rearrangement uses TRBV7-3 and TRBJ2-7; D is unresolved. Trimming pared 5 bases from V and 2 bases from J, leaving 10 bases between. The CDR3 is 13 residues long. Germline values: CDR1 SGHTA, CDR2 FQGTGA. The CDR3 spells CASSKTPAYEQYF. The CDR3 nucleotides are TGTGCCAGCAGCAAAACACCTGCCTACGAGCAGTACTTC.

The chain is built from TRBV10-3 and TRBJ1-5; D ambiguous. Deletions cut 0 bases from V and 5 bases from J, with 11 bases between. Per the germline V gene, CDR1 is ENHRY and CDR2 is SYGVKD. The CDR3 length is 15 residues. The CDR3 DNA reads TGTGCCATCAGTGAGTCGATTTTTAGTGATCAGCCCCAGCATTTT. Its translation is CAISESIFSDQPQHF.

The chain is built from TRBV19 and TRBJ2-3; TRBD1 matches at 7 bases. The CDR3 runs to 16 residues. Trimming removed 4 bases from V and 1 base from J; junction bases left unmatched: 8. Germline assignment: CDR1 LNHDA and CDR2 SQIVND (reference sequence). CDR3 DNA sequence: TGTGCCAGTAGTACTAGGAACAGGGGAGGCACAGATACGCAGTATTTT. It encodes CASSTRNRGGTDTQYF.

The table lists this clonotype with a few counts. V gene TRBV5-1 combines with J gene TRBJ2-5, with 8 bases identical to TRBD1. This CDR3 is built from 13 residues. Germline values: CDR1 SGHRS, CDR2 YFSETQ. Unmatched junction bases numbered 3, after V lost 4 bases and J lost 4 bases. The CDR3: CASSRQGSETQYF. For the CDR3, the DNA is TGCGCCAGCAGCCGACAGGGGTCAGAGACCCAGTACTTC.

CDR3 sequence (DNA): TGCGCCAGCAGGCATACAGGCTTCTATGGCTACACCTTC. It encodes CASRHTGFYGYTF. The chain recombines TRBV4-3 with TRBJ1-2, with a weak D call TRBD1 (5 bases). Germline V gene lookup returns CDR1 LGHNA and CDR2 YSLEER. V was cut by 6 bases and J by 4 bases, with 12 bases left in between. This CDR3 is 13 amino acids long.